This T cell receptor (beta chain) stems from a study of Tregs in tolerant kidney transplant recipients. The nonmyeloablative bone marrow transplants came from related graft donors, with transient mixed chimerism. The CDR3 is made up of 16 amino acids. CDR1 and CDR2 (germline): SGDLS, YYNGEE. V dropped 4 bases and J dropped 4 bases, with 18 bases sitting between them. Repertoires were generated with immunoSEQ multiplex PCR, while TCRdb's copy carries only in-frame clones and drops some. The sample gives some 47,000 clones, roughly 87% of which show up once; 15% to 18% is in the top ten. Turning to this clone: As yet, its antigen is unknown.

Overall study findings and caveats: Nucleotide sequences could not be compared across some patients' samples due to primer changes. In tolerant patients, donor-specific Tregs outgrew total Tregs, suggesting antigen-driven expansion.

The V gene is TRBV9, the J gene TRBJ2-1; D is perhaps TRBD2 (6 bases). This TCR was recovered from a human patient who received a combined kidney and bone marrow transplant. Some T cells may trace back to the graft donor. This specimen consisted of CD8+ T cells from blood (PBMCs), obtained 12 months after the transplant. The CDR3 bases are TGTGCCAGCAGCCCCCCCCACGGGGCGGGATACAATGAGCAGTTCTTC. Translating gives CASSPPHGAGYNEQFF.